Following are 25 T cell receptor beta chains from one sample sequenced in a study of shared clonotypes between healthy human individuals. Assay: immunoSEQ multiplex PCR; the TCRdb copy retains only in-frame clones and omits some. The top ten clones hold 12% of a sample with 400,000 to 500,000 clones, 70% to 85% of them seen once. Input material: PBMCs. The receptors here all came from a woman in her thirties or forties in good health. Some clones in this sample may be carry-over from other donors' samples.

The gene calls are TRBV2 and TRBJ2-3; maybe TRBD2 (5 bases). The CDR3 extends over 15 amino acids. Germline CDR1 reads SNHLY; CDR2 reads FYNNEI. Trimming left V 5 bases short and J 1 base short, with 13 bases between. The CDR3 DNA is TGTGCCAGCAGTAAGCGGACCCTCGGCACAGATACGCAGTATTTT. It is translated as CASSKRTLGTDTQYF.

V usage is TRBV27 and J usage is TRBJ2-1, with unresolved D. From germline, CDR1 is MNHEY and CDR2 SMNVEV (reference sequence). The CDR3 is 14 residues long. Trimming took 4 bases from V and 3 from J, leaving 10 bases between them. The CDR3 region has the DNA TGTGCCAGCAGTTCGGCCGAACTCTACAATGAGCAGTTCTTC. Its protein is CASSSAELYNEQFF.

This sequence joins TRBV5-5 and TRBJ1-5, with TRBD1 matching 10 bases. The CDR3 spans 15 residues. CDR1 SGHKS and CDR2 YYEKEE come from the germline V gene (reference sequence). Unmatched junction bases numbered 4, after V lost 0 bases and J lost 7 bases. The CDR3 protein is CASSLGQGAYQPQHF. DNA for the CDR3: TGTGCCAGCAGCTTGGGACAGGGGGCATACCAGCCCCAGCATTTT.

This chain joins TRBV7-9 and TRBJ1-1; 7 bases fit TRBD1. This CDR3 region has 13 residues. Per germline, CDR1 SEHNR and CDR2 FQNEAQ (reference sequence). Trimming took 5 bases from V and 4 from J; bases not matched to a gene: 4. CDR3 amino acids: CASSRQGGTEAFF. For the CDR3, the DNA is TGTGCCAGCAGCCGCCAGGGGGGCACTGAAGCTTTCTTT.

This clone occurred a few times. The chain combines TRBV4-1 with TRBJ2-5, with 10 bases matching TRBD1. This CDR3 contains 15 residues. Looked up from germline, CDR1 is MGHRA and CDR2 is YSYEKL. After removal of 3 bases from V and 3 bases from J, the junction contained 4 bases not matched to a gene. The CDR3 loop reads CASSHLGQGKETQYF. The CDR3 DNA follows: TGCGCCAGCAGCCACCTGGGACAGGGGAAAGAGACCCAGTACTTC.

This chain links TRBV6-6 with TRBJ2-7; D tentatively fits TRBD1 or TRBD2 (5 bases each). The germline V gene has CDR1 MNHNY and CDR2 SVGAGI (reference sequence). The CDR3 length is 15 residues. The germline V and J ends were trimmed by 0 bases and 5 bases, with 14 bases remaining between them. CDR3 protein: CASSYSVDRGDEQYF. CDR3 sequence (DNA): TGTGCCAGCAGTTACTCGGTCGACCGAGGGGACGAGCAGTACTTC.

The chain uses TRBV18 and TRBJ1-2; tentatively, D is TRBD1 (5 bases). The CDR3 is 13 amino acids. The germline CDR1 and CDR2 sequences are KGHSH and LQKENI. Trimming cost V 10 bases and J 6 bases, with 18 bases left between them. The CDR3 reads CATSGGLGDGYTF. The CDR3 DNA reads TGTGCCACGTCAGGCGGTTTAGGGGATGGCTACACCTTC.

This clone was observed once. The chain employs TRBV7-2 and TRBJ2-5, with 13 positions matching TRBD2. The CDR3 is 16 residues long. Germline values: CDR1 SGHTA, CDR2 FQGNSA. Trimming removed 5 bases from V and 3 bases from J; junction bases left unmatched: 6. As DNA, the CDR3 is TGTGCCAGCAGCCTCGGACTAGCGGGAGCAAAAGAGACCCAGTACTTC. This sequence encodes CASSLGLAGAKETQYF.

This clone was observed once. CDR3 sequence reads: CASGGGGDTGELFF. CDR3 in DNA: TGTGCCAGCGGGGGGGGCGGAGACACCGGGGAGCTGTTTTTT. This chain connects TRBV6-6 to TRBJ2-2; the D gene is possibly TRBD2 (7 bases). The ends were cut back, 8 bases at V and 3 bases at J, with 13 bases in the middle. Germline loops: CDR1 MNHNY, CDR2 SVGAGI (reference sequence). This CDR3 spans 14 amino acids.

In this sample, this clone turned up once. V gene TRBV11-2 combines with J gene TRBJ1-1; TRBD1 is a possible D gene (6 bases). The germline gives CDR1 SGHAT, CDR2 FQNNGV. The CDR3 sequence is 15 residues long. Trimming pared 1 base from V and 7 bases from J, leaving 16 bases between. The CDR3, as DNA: TGTGCCAGCAGCTTAGGCCCAGGGGTCGCCAATGAAGCTTTCTTT. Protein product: CASSLGPGVANEAFF.

As DNA, the CDR3 is TGTGCCAGCAGCTCCGGAGTGGGGGGAATACAGTCACCCCTCCACTTT. It encodes CASSSGVGGIQSPLHF. J is TRBJ1-6 and V is TRBV7-2; D possibly corresponds to TRBD1 (5 bases). This CDR3 spans 16 amino acids. Germline V gene lookup returns CDR1 SGHTA and CDR2 FQGNSA. V gave up 4 bases and J gave up 10 bases, with 20 bases separating them. The full variable domain, its missing parts supplied by reference TRBV7-2 and TRBJ1-6, is GAGVSQSPSNKVTEKGKDVELRCDPISGHTALYWYRQSLGQGLEFLIYFQGNSAPDKSGLPSDRFSAERTGGSVSTLTIQRTQQEDSAVYLCASSSGVGGIQSPLHFGNGTRLTVT.

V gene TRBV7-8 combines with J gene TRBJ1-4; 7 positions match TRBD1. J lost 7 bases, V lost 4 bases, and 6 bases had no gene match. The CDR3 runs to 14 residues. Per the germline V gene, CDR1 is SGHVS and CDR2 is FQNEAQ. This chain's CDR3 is CASSWTGRGEKLFF. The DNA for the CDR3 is TGTGCCAGCAGCTGGACAGGTCGGGGTGAAAAACTGTTTTTT. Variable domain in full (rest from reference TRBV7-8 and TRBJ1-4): GAGVSQSPRYKVAKRGQDVALRCDPISGHVSLFWYQQALGQGPEFLTYFQNEAQLDKSGLPSDRFFAERPEGSVSTLKIQRTQQEDSAVYLCASSWTGRGEKLFFGSGTQLSVL.

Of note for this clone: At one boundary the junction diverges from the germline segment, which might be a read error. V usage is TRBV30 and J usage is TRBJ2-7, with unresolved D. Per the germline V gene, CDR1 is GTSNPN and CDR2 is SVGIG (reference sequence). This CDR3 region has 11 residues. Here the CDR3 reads CAWSVNQTPLF. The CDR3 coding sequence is TGTGCCTGGAGTGTAAACCAAACGCCCCTCTTC.

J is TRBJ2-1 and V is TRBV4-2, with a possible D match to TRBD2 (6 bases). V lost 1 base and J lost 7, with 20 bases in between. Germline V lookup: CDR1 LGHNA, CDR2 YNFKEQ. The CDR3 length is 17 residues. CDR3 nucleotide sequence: TGTGCCAGCAGCCAAGGCGGGGCAGCCATTATCTTTAATGAGCAGTTCTTC. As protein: CASSQGGAAIIFNEQFF.

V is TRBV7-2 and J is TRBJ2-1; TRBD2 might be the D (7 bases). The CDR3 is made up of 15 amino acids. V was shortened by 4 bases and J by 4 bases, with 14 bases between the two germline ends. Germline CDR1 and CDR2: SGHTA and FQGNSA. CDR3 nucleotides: TGTGCCAGCAGCTCTAGCGGAGGGGGGTACAATGAGCAGTTCTTC. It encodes CASSSSGGGYNEQFF.

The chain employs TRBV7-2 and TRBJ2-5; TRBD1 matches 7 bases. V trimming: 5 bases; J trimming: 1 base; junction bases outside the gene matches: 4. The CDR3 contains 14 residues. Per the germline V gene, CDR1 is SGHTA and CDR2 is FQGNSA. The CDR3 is CASSIRTGQETQYF. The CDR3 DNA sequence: TGTGCCAGCAGCATACGGACAGGCCAAGAGACCCAGTACTTC.

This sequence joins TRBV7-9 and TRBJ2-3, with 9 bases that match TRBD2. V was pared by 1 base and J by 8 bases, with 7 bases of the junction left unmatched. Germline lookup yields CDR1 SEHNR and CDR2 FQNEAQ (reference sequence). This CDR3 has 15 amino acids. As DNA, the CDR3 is TGTGCCAGCAGCTTAGTGCTAGCGGGAAGGAGTACGCAGTATTTT. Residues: CASSLVLAGRSTQYF.

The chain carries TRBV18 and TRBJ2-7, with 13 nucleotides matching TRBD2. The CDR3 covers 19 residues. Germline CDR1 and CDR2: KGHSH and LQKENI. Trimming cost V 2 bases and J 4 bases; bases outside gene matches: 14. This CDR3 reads CASSPRGAETSGRSYEQYF. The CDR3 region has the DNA TGTGCCAGCTCACCAAGGGGCGCCGAGACTAGCGGGAGGAGTTACGAGCAGTACTTC.

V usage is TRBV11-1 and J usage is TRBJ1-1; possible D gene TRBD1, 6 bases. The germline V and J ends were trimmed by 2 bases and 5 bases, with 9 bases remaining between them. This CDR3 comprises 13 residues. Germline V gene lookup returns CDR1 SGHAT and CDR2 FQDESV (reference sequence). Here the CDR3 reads CASSLRGWTEAFF. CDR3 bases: TGTGCCAGCAGCTTAAGGGGGTGGACTGAAGCTTTCTTT.

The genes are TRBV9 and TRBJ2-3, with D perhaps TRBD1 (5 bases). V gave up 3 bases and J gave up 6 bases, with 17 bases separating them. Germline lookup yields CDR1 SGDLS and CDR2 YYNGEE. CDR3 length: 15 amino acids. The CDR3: CASSGASLAGDTQYF. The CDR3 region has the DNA TGTGCCAGCAGCGGAGCGAGCCTGGCAGGGGATACGCAGTATTTT.

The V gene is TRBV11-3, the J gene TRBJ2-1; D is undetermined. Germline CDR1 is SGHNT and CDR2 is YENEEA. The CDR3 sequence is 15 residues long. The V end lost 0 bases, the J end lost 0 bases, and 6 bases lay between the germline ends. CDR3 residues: CASSLDTDSYNEQFF. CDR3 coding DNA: TGTGCCAGCAGCTTAGATACAGACTCCTACAATGAGCAGTTCTTC. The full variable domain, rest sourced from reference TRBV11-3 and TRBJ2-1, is EAGVVQSPRYKIIEKKQPVAFWCNPISGHNTLYWYLQNLGQGPELLIRYENEEAVDDSQLPKDRFSAERLKGVDSTLKIQPAELGDSAVYLCASSLDTDSYNEQFFGPGTRLTVL.

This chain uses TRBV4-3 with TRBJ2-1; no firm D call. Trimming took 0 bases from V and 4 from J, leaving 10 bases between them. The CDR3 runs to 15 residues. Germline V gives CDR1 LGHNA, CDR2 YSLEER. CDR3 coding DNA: TGCGCCAGCAGCCAAGAACTTTGGGGTTACAATGAGCAGTTCTTC. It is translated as CASSQELWGYNEQFF.

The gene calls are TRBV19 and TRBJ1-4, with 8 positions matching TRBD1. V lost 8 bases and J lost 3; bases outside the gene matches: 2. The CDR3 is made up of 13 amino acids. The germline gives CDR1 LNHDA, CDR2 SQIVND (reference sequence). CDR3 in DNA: TGTGCCAGTCACAGGGGGGCTAATGAAAAACTGTTTTTT. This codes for CASHRGANEKLFF. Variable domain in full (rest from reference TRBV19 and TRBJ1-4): DGGITQSPKYLFRKEGQNVTLSCEQNLNHDAMYWYRQDPGQGLRLIYYSQIVNDFQKGDIAEGYSVSREKKESFPLTVTSAQKNPTAFYLCASHRGANEKLFFGSGTQLSVL.

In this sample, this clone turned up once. For the CDR3, the DNA is TGTGCCACCAGCAGAGATAAGGGGGACAGACCGAACACTGAAGCTTTCTTT. The encoded protein is CATSRDKGDRPNTEAFF. The rearrangement uses TRBV15 and TRBJ1-1; 7 bases are shared with TRBD1. This CDR3 contains 17 residues. CDR1 and CDR2 from the germline V gene are LNHNV and YYDKDF (reference sequence). V gave up 0 bases and J gave up 1 base; unmatched junction bases: 8.

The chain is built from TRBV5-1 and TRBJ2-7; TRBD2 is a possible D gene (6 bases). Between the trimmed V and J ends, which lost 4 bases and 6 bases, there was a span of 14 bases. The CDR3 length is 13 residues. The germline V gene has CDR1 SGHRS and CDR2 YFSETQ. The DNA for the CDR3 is TGCGCCAGCAGCCCCGGGGGAGGCGGCGAGCAGTACTTC. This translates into CASSPGGGGEQYF.